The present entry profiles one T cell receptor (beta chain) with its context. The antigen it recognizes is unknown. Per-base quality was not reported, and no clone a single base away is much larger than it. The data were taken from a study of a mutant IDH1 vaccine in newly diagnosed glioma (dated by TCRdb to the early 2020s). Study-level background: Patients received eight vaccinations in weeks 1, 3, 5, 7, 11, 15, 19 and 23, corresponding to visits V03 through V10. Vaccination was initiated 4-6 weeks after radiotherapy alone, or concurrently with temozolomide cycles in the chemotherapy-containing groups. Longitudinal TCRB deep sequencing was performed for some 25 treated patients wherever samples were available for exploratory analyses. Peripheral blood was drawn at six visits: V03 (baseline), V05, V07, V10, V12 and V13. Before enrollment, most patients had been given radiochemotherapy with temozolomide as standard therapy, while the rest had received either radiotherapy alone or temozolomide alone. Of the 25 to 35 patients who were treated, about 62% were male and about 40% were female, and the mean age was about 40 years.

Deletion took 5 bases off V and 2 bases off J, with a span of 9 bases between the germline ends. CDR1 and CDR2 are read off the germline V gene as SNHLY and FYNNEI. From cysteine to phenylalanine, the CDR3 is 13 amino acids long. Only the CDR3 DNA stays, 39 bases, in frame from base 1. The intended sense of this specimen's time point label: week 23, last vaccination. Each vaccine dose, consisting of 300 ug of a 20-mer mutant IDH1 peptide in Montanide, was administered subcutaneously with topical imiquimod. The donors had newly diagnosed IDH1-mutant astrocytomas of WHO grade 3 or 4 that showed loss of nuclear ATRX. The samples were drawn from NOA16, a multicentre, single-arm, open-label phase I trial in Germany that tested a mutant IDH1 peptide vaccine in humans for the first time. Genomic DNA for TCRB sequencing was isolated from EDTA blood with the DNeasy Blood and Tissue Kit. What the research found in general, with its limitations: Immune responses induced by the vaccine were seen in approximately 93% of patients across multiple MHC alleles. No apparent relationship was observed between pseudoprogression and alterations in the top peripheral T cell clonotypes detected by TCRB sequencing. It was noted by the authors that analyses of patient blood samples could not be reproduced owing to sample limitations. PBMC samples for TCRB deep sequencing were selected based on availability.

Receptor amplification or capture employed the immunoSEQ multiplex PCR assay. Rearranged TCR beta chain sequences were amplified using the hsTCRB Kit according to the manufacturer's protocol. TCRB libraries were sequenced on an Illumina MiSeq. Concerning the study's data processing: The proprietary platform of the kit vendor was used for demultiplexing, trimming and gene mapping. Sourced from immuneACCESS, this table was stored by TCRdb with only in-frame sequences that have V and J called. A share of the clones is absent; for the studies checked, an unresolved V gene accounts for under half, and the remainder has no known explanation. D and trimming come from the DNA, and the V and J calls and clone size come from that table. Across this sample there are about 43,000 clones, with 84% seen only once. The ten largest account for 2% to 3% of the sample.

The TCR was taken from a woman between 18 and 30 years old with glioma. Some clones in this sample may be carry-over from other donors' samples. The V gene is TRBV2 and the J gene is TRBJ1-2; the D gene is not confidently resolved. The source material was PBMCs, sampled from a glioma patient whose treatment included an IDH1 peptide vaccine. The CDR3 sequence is CASSRTGNYGYTF. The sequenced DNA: TGTGCCAGCAGTAGGACGGGAAACTATGGCTACACCTTC.